This T cell receptor beta chain was documented in a study of identical twins. Trimming took off 5 bases at V and 0 bases at J, with 14 bases between the two ends. CDR3 length: 17 amino acids. Germline assignment: CDR1 MNHEY and CDR2 SVGAGI. One entry per CDR3 protein, called by TCRdb with MiXCR from the 5' RACE reads. The sample carries 700,000 to 950,000 distinct CDR3 sequences, approximately 13% recorded once. The same sample was also used in a study of yellow fever vaccine responses in identical twins.

The J gene is TRBJ2-6, the V gene TRBV6-5, with D maybe TRBD1 (5 bases). The sequencing sample was made of PBMCs. This sequence originates from a woman younger than 35 in good health. For the CDR3, the DNA is TGTGCCAGCAGTCACGGACATCTTATCTCTGGGGCCAACGTCCTGACTTTC. Residues: CASSHGHLISGANVLTF.